This T cell receptor beta chain is drawn from a study of molecular identifiers for immune sequencing clone quantification. The study's findings and limits: Whereas clones above 20 RNA copies held under 1% of naive-cell molecules, they held over 97% of effector molecules.

TCRdb reprocessed the PCR reads via MiXCR and lists one record per CDR3 protein. The profile covers a few hundred thousand distinct CDR3 sequences, with approximately 25% appearing a single time and under 0.8% taken by the ten largest. This CDR3 is built from 12 residues. Germline V gene lookup returns CDR1 SQVTM and CDR2 ANQGSEA. V shed 6 bases, J shed 3 bases, and the junction held 4 bases outside the gene matches. This clonotype occurred many times. Its antigen is undetermined. The origin of this receptor is a human donor in good health. Some libraries in this study had Jurkat cell RNA spiked in. Sequences were obtained from naive CD8+ T cells from blood, with Jurkat cell RNA spiked in. Stated subset: FACS-sorted CD8+CD4-CCR7+CD45RA+ naive T cells. V usage is TRBV29-1 and J usage is TRBJ2-7, with 8 nucleotides matching TRBD1. As DNA, the CDR3 is TGCAGCGTCTCCACAGGGGGCTACGAGCAGTACTTC. It encodes CSVSTGGYEQYF.